These 24 T cell receptor beta chains originate from one sample sequenced in a study of CD8 T cells in Susac syndrome. RNA was extracted with the RNeasy kit, and a quantity of about 0.45 to 1 ug was reverse transcribed using random hexamers. In TCRdb, the immunoSEQ multiplex PCR reads were re-called with MiXCR into one record per CDR3 protein. The sample gives about 200,000 distinct CDR3 sequences, roughly 90% of which show up once; around 0.14% is in the top ten. The specimen was CD8+ T cells from PBMCs. These receptors were taken from a human donor with multiple sclerosis.

This chain joins TRBV11-2 and TRBJ1-2, with TRBD1 as a possible D gene (5 bases). V was trimmed by 3 bases and J by 7 bases, leaving 12 bases between them. Germline V gives CDR1 SGHAT, CDR2 FQNNGV. CDR3 size: 13 residues. The CDR3 region is CASSFGTDRGYTF. CDR3 nucleotides: TGTGCCAGCAGCTTCGGGACGGACCGTGGCTACACCTTC. The full variable domain, its missing parts supplied by reference TRBV11-2 and TRBJ1-2, is EAGVAQSPRYKIIEKRQSVAFWCNPISGHATLYWYQQILGQGPKLLIQFQNNGVVDDSQLPKDRFSAERLKGVDSTLKIQPAKLEDSAVYLCASSFGTDRGYTFGSGTRLTVV.

The V and J genes are TRBV4-3 and TRBJ2-1; TRBD2 aligns across 12 bases. The V gene end was trimmed by 1 base and the J gene end by 8 bases; junction bases not matched to a gene: 12. CDR1 LGHNA and CDR2 YSLEER come from the germline V gene. The CDR3 is made up of 18 amino acids. The CDR3 nucleotides read TGCGCCAGCAGCCAAGTCTATCCTACTAGCGGGAGGACCGATGAGCAGTTCTTC. Its protein is CASSQVYPTSGRTDEQFF.

The chain uses TRBV5-6 and TRBJ2-4, with D possibly TRBD2 on 5 matching bases. Germline CDR1 is SGHDT and CDR2 is YYEEEE. CDR3 size: 14 residues. V shed 3 bases and J shed 10 bases, with 17 bases lying between them. The CDR3 coding sequence is TGTGCCAGCAGCTCGGGGTCCGAGGTGCCGATTCAGTACTTC. Translated, it gives CASSSGSEVPIQYF. Full variable domain (remainder filled in from reference TRBV5-6 and TRBJ2-4): DAGVTQSPTHLIKTRGQQVTLRCSPKSGHDTVSWYQQALGQGPQFIFQYYEEEERQRGNFPDRFSGHQFPNYSSELNVNALLLGDSALYLCASSSGSEVPIQYFGAGTRLSVL.

This chain connects TRBV5-6 to TRBJ2-7; D possibly matches TRBD1 or TRBD2 (5 bases each). Germline CDR1 SGHDT, CDR2 YYEEEE. The CDR3 extends over 14 amino acids. Trimming pared 4 bases from V and 6 bases from J, leaving 17 bases between. The CDR3 is CASSPNGAAAEQYF. Here the CDR3 DNA reads TGTGCCAGCAGCCCTAACGGGGCAGCGGCCGAGCAGTACTTC.

There are a few counts of this clonotype. V is TRBV3-1 and J is TRBJ2-7; the D is unclear. Trimming stripped 5 bases from V and 4 bases from J, with 15 bases between. Germline CDR1 is LGHDT and CDR2 is YNNKEL (reference sequence). The CDR3 has 14 residues. The CDR3 loop reads CASSDGLRHYEQYF. CDR3 DNA: TGTGCCAGCAGCGATGGGTTAAGACATTACGAGCAGTACTTC.

This clonotype was seen only once. The chain employs TRBV7-8 and TRBJ2-7, with D possibly called TRBD1 or TRBD2 (5 bases each). The V and J ends lost 6 bases and 0 bases respectively, with 15 bases between them. The germline CDR1 and CDR2 sequences are SGHVS and FQNEAQ. The length of the CDR3 is 15 residues. CDR3 amino acids: CASRLAGTVSYEQYF. The CDR3 DNA follows: TGTGCCAGCAGGCTTGCCGGGACGGTCTCCTACGAGCAGTACTTC.

This clonotype showed up just once. This chain's CDR3 is CASSVEGSYNEQFF. The DNA for the CDR3 is TGTGCCAGCAGCGTAGAGGGATCTTACAATGAGCAGTTCTTC. The J gene is TRBJ2-1, the V gene TRBV9, with D uncertain. Germline V gene data show CDR1 as SGDLS and CDR2 as YYNGEE. V was shortened by 0 bases and J by 4 bases, with 8 bases between the two germline ends. The CDR3 is made up of 14 amino acids. Supplemented by reference TRBV9 and TRBJ2-1, the full variable domain reads DSGVTQTPKHLITATGQRVTLRCSPRSGDLSVYWYQQSLDQGLQFLIQYYNGEERAKGNILERFSAQQFPDLHSELNLSSLELGDSALYFCASSVEGSYNEQFFGPGTRLTVL.

The chain carries TRBV9 and TRBJ2-7; a weak D match, TRBD1 (6 bases). The CDR3 extends over 14 amino acids. In germline, CDR1 is SGDLS, CDR2 YYNGEE. V gave up 3 bases and J gave up 0 bases, with 10 bases separating them. The CDR3 region has the DNA TGTGCCAGCAGCGGAAGGGACAACTCCTACGAGCAGTACTTC. Amino acid sequence: CASSGRDNSYEQYF.

The chain uses TRBV9 and TRBJ2-5, with 11 bases matching TRBD2. V gave up 4 bases and J gave up 4 bases; unmatched junction bases: 9. The CDR3 runs 16 residues. Germline values: CDR1 SGDLS, CDR2 YYNGEE. In nucleotides, the CDR3 is TGTGCCAGCAGCCCTAGCGGGAGGCGTTCTGTAGAGACCCAGTACTTC. Its translation: CASSPSGRRSVETQYF.

The chain couples TRBV29-1 to TRBJ1-1; D gene uncertain. Germline assignment: CDR1 SQVTM and CDR2 ANQGSEA. The CDR3 runs to 10 residues. Trimming removed 6 bases from V and 3 bases from J, with 5 bases in between. The CDR3 nucleotides are TGCAGCGTCCTCCACACTGAAGCTTTCTTT. Protein: CSVLHTEAFF.

The chain links TRBV20-1 to TRBJ2-2; no clear D gene. CDR1 DFQATT and CDR2 SNEGSKA come from the germline V gene (reference sequence). V was cut by 6 bases and J by 2 bases, with 16 bases left in between. This CDR3 has 15 amino acids. The CDR3 protein is CSAYGRGGNTGELFF. The CDR3 DNA reads as TGCAGTGCCTACGGCCGTGGTGGAAACACCGGGGAGCTGTTTTTT.

This sequence joins TRBV2 and TRBJ2-7; TRBD2 might be the D (5 bases). V shed 3 bases and J shed 9 bases, with 9 bases lying between them. Germline loops: CDR1 SNHLY, CDR2 FYNNEI. The CDR3 sequence is 11 residues long. In DNA, the CDR3 is TGTGCCAGCAGTGACATCCGGGGGCAGTACTTC. Translated: CASSDIRGQYF. Looking up the rest from reference TRBV2 and TRBJ2-7 gives the full variable domain: EPEVTQTPSHQVTQMGQEVILRCVPISNHLYFYWYRQILGQKVEFLVSFYNNEISEKSEIFDDQFSVERPDGSNFTLKIRSTKLEDSAMYFCASSDIRGQYFGPGTRLTVT.

The chain combines TRBV25-1 with TRBJ1-5; 9 bases are shared with TRBD1. Germline V lookup: CDR1 MGHDK, CDR2 SYGVNS. This CDR3 has 14 residues. With 4 bases clipped from V and 7 bases from J, the junction kept 5 bases outside the gene matches. The chain's CDR3 is CASSGGTGIQPQHF. The DNA for the CDR3 is TGTGCCAGCAGTGGTGGGACAGGGATCCAGCCCCAGCATTTT.

The genes are TRBV11-2 and TRBJ2-7; D not certain. The CDR3 is made up of 11 amino acids. Per the germline V gene, CDR1 is SGHAT and CDR2 is FQNNGV. Trimming removed 3 bases at V and 5 bases at J, with 5 bases between. DNA for the CDR3: TGTGCCAGCAGCTTTCCCGACGAGCAGTACTTC. Translation: CASSFPDEQYF.

The V and J genes are TRBV13 and TRBJ2-1; 11 bases are a match to TRBD2. Germline V gene lookup returns CDR1 PRHDT and CDR2 FYEKMQ (reference sequence). The length of the CDR3 is 14 residues. V gave up 8 bases and J gave up 7 bases; unmatched junction bases: 7. CDR3 nucleotides: TGTGCCAGCTACATTGGGACTAGCGGAAATGAGCAGTTCTTC. Protein sequence: CASYIGTSGNEQFF.

This chain links TRBV29-1 with TRBJ2-2; 7 bases line up with TRBD2. The CDR3 is 17 amino acids. Germline CDR1 and CDR2: SQVTM and ANQGSEA. The junction had 14 bases not matched to a gene; V was cut back by 3 bases and J by 4 bases. CDR3 in DNA: TGCAGCGTTGATGCGGGGGATTTGGGGGGGTCCACCGGGGAGCTGTTTTTT. This gives the protein CSVDAGDLGGSTGELFF.

This chain links TRBV5-4 with TRBJ2-7; the D call may be TRBD1 or TRBD2 (5 bases each). Trimming left V 2 bases short and J 6 bases short, with 15 bases between. This CDR3 has 14 amino acids. CDR1 SGHNT and CDR2 YYREEE come from the germline V gene (reference sequence). The CDR3 region is CASSFDNSGLEQYF. CDR3 DNA sequence: TGTGCCAGCAGCTTTGACAACTCGGGGCTCGAGCAGTACTTC.

This sequence joins TRBV4-1 and TRBJ1-5; D unclear. CDR3 size: 16 residues. Deletions cut 0 bases from V and 2 bases from J, with 11 bases between. The germline V gene encodes CDR1 MGHRA and CDR2 YSYEKL. The CDR3 DNA is TGCGCCAGCAGCCAAGAGTCCGGGGTAGGCAATCAGCCCCAGCATTTT. Its protein is CASSQESGVGNQPQHF.

The V call is TRBV30, the J call TRBJ1-2; 8 bases agree with TRBD1. The germline gives CDR1 GTSNPN, CDR2 SVGIG (reference sequence). With 1 base clipped from V and 3 bases from J, the junction kept 4 bases outside the gene matches. This CDR3 has 14 residues. As DNA, the CDR3 is TGTGCCTGGAGTGGGACAGGGATCGACTATGGCTACACCTTC. Amino acid sequence: CAWSGTGIDYGYTF.

CDR3 sequence: CASRLAGEDEQYF. DNA of the CDR3: TGCGCCAGCAGACTAGCGGGAGAGGACGAGCAGTACTTC. The gene calls are TRBV5-1 and TRBJ2-7, with 11 bases fitting TRBD2. This CDR3 has 13 amino acids. CDR1 and CDR2 (germline): SGHRS, YFSETQ. With V trimmed by 5 bases and J by 5 bases, 3 bases remained unmatched.

The chain has TRBV6-5 and TRBJ1-1, with D hard to call. Germline CDR1 MNHEY, CDR2 SVGAGI. This CDR3 contains 14 residues. The V end lost 4 bases, the J end lost 4 bases, and 13 bases lay between the germline ends. The CDR3: CASSWSGVGTEAFF. In DNA, the CDR3 is TGTGCCAGCAGTTGGAGTGGGGTTGGCACTGAAGCTTTCTTT.

This clonotype was seen a handful of times. The chain combines TRBV12-5 with TRBJ2-7; 14 nucleotides agree with TRBD2. There are 14 residues in the CDR3. CDR1 is LGHNT, CDR2 FRNRAP, per germline. The V gene end was trimmed by 9 bases and the J gene end by 4 bases; junction bases not matched to a gene: 5. The CDR3 DNA reads TGTGCTAGCCGACTAGCGGGGGGGCCTTACGAGCAGTACTTC. Its translation: CASRLAGGPYEQYF.

The chain is built from TRBV7-8 and TRBJ2-1, with D uncertain. Germline-derived CDR1 and CDR2 are SGHVS and FQNEAQ. The CDR3 totals 13 residues. Trimming cost V 0 bases and J 4 bases, with 4 bases left between them. The CDR3 sequence: CASSLANYNEQFF. CDR3 nucleotides: TGTGCCAGCAGCTTAGCAAATTACAATGAGCAGTTCTTC.

The chain has TRBV30 and TRBJ1-1; TRBD1 might be the D (6 bases). There are 14 residues in the CDR3. V shed 2 bases and J shed 4 bases, with 14 bases lying between them. Looked up from germline, CDR1 is GTSNPN and CDR2 is SVGIG (reference sequence). CDR3 amino acids: CAWSRAAGATEAFF. In DNA, the CDR3 is TGTGCCTGGAGTAGGGCTGCAGGGGCCACTGAAGCTTTCTTT.